A single sample gave rise to the 15 T cell receptor beta chains below, sequenced in a study of human T cells and chemical hapten exposure (dated by TCRdb to the early 2020s). The method was RACE. The instrument given in TCRdb is NextSeq 500. TCRdb reprocessing: public reads trimmed at Q25 with fastp, clones called with MiXCR, in-frame beta chains kept. All rows with the same CDR3 protein become a single entry with the most common DNA and genes. This sample gives under 65,000 distinct CDR3 sequences in total; about 9% of them show up just once. The ten largest clones add up to 11% to 15% of the sample. The meaning of the sample's time point label: pre-sensitization, week 0. The treatment or condition label of this sample denotes: therapeutic diphenylcyclopropenone sensitization with weekly scalp DPC. Here the sequenced sample was whole blood, taken in connection with sensitization to the hapten diphenylcyclopropenone (DPC). The source is a woman in her forties with alopecia areata. Some clones in this sample may be carry-over from other donors' samples.

This clonotype was seen at least ten times. The DNA of the CDR3 is TGTGCCAGCAGTAGAACAGGGTATAATGAAAAACTGTTTTTT. Protein: CASSRTGYNEKLFF. The chain combines TRBV9 with TRBJ1-4; TRBD1 is a possible D gene (6 bases). This CDR3 region has 14 residues. V shed 5 bases and J shed 4 bases, with 12 bases lying between them. In germline, CDR1 is SGDLS, CDR2 YYNGEE.

This clonotype was seen many times. The DNA for the CDR3 is TGTGCCAGCACAGGGGGAAGCGAAAAACTGTTTTTT. Amino acid sequence: CASTGGSEKLFF. J is TRBJ1-4 and V is TRBV7-9; 7 nucleotides line up with TRBD1. Germline CDR1 and CDR2: SEHNR and FQNEAQ (reference sequence). J lost 8 bases, V lost 7 bases, and 4 bases had no gene match. The CDR3 contains 12 residues.

The chain uses TRBV12-3 or TRBV12-4 and TRBJ1-5; unclear D gene. CDR3 length equals 15 residues. The V and J ends lost 4 bases and 6 bases respectively, with 16 bases between them. DNA of the CDR3: TGTGCCAGCAGTTCCCAATATGGAGGGAGTCAGCCCCAGCATTTT. Its protein is CASSSQYGGSQPQHF.

This clonotype appeared many times. This rearrangement joins TRBV12-3 or TRBV12-4 to TRBJ1-4; D is possibly TRBD1 (6 bases). With 6 bases removed from V and 5 bases from J, the gap between germline ends came to 13 bases. The CDR3 is 14 residues long. In DNA, the CDR3 is TGTGCCAGCAGAGTAGGGGGGCCGAATGAAAAACTGTTTTTT. Amino acid sequence: CASRVGGPNEKLFF.

The sample holds many counts of this clonotype. The chain links TRBV9 to TRBJ2-3, with 11 bases identical to TRBD2. This CDR3 contains 16 residues. J gave up 4 bases and V 3 bases, and 7 bases lay outside the gene matches. Germline V gene data show CDR1 as SGDLS and CDR2 as YYNGEE. The CDR3 DNA sequence: TGTGCCAGCAGCGAATATATAGCGGGGGGGTCAGATACGCAGTATTTT. This encodes CASSEYIAGGSDTQYF.

This clonotype was observed many times. J is TRBJ2-3 and V is TRBV7-9, with D perhaps matching TRBD2 (6 bases). Between the trimmed V and J ends, which lost 7 bases and 4 bases, there was a span of 15 bases. CDR1 and CDR2 (germline): SEHNR, FQNEAQ (reference sequence). The CDR3 spans 14 residues. This CDR3 reads CASTDGGISDTQYF. The CDR3 DNA sequence: TGTGCCAGCACCGACGGCGGGATCTCAGATACGCAGTATTTT.

This clonotype has at least ten counts. V usage is TRBV28 and J usage is TRBJ1-2; no definite D call. V was pared by 3 bases and J by 4 bases, with 6 bases between. This CDR3 has 12 amino acids. Germline CDR1 and CDR2: MDHEN and SYDVKM. The CDR3 DNA follows: TGTGCCAGCAGTTTGTCAAGCTATGGCTACACCTTC. As protein: CASSLSSYGYTF.

This clonotype has ten or more counts. The chain carries TRBV5-1 and TRBJ1-5, with 8 bases lining up with TRBD1. After removal of 0 bases from V and 4 bases from J, the junction contained 3 bases not matched to a gene. This CDR3 is 15 amino acids long. Germline CDR1 reads SGHRS; CDR2 reads YFSETQ. CDR3 sequence reads: CASSLGGTGNQPQHF. DNA for the CDR3: TGCGCCAGCAGCTTGGGAGGGACAGGTAATCAGCCCCAGCATTTT.

V gene TRBV29-1 combines with J gene TRBJ2-3, with 15 nucleotides matching TRBD2. Germline-derived CDR1 and CDR2 are SQVTM and ANQGSEA. The junction had 16 bases not matched to a gene; V was cut back by 7 bases and J by 5 bases. The CDR3 totals 18 residues. CDR3 region: CSAPSPGLAGGPIDTQYF. CDR3 bases: TGCAGCGCTCCCTCACCCGGACTAGCGGGGGGGCCAATAGATACGCAGTATTTT.

At least ten counts were recorded for this clonotype. The gene calls are TRBV7-6 and TRBJ1-2; the match to TRBD1 covers 7 bases. This CDR3 has 16 amino acids. V was clipped by 1 base and J by 6 bases; unmatched bases: 11. CDR1 is SGHVS, CDR2 FNYEAQ, per germline. CDR3: CASSLGPNGGGNGYTF. The CDR3 region has the DNA TGTGCCAGCAGCTTAGGCCCAAATGGAGGGGGCAATGGCTACACCTTC.

The sample holds many counts of this clonotype. V is TRBV7-9 and J is TRBJ2-1; no clear D gene. Germline CDR1 reads SEHNR; CDR2 reads FQNEAQ (reference sequence). V lost 6 bases, J lost 5 bases, and 5 bases lay in between. The CDR3 covers 11 residues. The DNA of the CDR3 is TGTGCCAGCAGGTTGAACAATGAGCAGTTCTTC. This gives the protein CASRLNNEQFF.

This clonotype has at least ten counts. The J gene is TRBJ2-6, the V gene TRBV4-1; 8 positions agree with TRBD1. This CDR3 has 18 amino acids. Per germline, CDR1 MGHRA and CDR2 YSYEKL. The V and J ends lost 1 base and 0 bases, in that order; junction bases with no gene match: 5. The CDR3: CASSQGGQADSGANVLTF. CDR3 nucleotides: TGCGCCAGCAGCCAAGGGGGACAGGCAGACTCTGGGGCCAACGTCCTGACTTTC.

This clonotype has a count of ten or more. The chain joins TRBV12-3 or TRBV12-4 to TRBJ1-5; no clear D gene. The CDR3 has 13 residues. V gave up 5 bases and J gave up 5 bases, with 10 bases separating them. DNA for the CDR3: TGTGCCAGCAGTGGGCAGGTGGATCAGCCCCAGCATTTT. Its translation is CASSGQVDQPQHF.

The chain uses TRBV4-1 and TRBJ2-3; D is possibly TRBD1 (6 bases). CDR1 MGHRA and CDR2 YSYEKL come from the germline V gene. This CDR3 is built from 16 residues. V lost 6 bases and J lost 5, with 21 bases in between. The CDR3: CASRNIGQGIKDTQYF. DNA for the CDR3: TGCGCCAGCAGGAATATAGGCCAGGGGATAAAAGATACGCAGTATTTT.

In this sample, this clonotype turned up many times. This sequence joins TRBV3-1 and TRBJ2-7; 13 nucleotides agree with TRBD2. Germline lookup yields CDR1 LGHDT and CDR2 YNNKEL (reference sequence). The CDR3 consists of 15 residues. After removal of 4 bases from V and 2 bases from J, the junction contained 2 bases not matched to a gene. The CDR3 DNA reads TGTGCCAGCAGCCGGACTAGCGGGGGCCCCTACGAGCAGTACTTC. This gives the protein CASSRTSGGPYEQYF.